This T cell receptor (beta chain) was captured in a study of blood T cell repertoires in COVID-19. As for the study in general: From T cells, B-cell-depleted T cells, or PBMCs came the material, which was cDNA or gDNA.

As handled by the study authors: Estimates of nucleated cell counts were drawn from the amplification of reference gene primers. Produced via immunoSEQ multiplex PCR; TCRdb's table is partial and in-frame only. From that table come the V and J calls and clone size; the DNA was used to work out D and trimming. Of more than 200,000 clones listed, 70% to 90% are singletons. The sequence derives from a man aged 25 to 45 with active or convalescent COVID-19. The specimen sequenced was peripheral blood.

In DNA, the CDR3 is TGTGCCAGCAGTCCGACTAATCTGGGGGAGACCCAGTACTTC. It yields the protein CASSPTNLGETQYF. V is TRBV2 and J is TRBJ2-5, with D tentatively TRBD2 (5 bases). The CDR3 contains 14 residues. V was cut by 5 bases and J by 5 bases, with 15 bases left in between. The germline CDR1 and CDR2 sequences are SNHLY and FYNNEI.